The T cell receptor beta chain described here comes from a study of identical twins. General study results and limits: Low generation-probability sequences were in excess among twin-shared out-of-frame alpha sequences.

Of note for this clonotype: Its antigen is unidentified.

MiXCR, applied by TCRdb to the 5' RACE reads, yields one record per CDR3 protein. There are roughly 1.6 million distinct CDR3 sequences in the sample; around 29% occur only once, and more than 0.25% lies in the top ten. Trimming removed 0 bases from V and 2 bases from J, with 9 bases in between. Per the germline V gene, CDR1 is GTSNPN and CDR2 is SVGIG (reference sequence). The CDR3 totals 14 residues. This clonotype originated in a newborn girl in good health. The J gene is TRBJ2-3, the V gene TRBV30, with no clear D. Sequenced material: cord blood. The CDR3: CAWSVKAATDTQYF. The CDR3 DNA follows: TGTGCCTGGAGTGTAAAGGCGGCCACAGATACGCAGTATTTT.